Detailed here is one TCR beta chain. The clone's antigen remains unknown. No per-base quality is available; no much larger clone lies one base away. These data are taken from a study of response to subunit inactivated influenza vaccine (dated by TCRdb to between 2018 and 2020). In the study overall: To follow how T cells responded to a trivalent subunit inactivated influenza vaccine, the researchers relied on deep quantitative profiling of the T cell receptor repertoire.

Study-level results and caveats: According to the authors, only a limited number of new T cells may be recruited by each seasonal influenza vaccination.

Libraries were constructed by RT-PCR. TCRdb shows the sequencer as Illumina HiSeq 2500. TCRdb trimmed public reads at Q25 via fastp, called clones via MiXCR and kept in-frame beta chains. A single entry per CDR3 protein holds the most common genes and DNA from its merged rows. This sample is represented by about 650,000 distinct CDR3 sequences; 15% to 17% of them were singletons. Around 10% of the sample is in the top ten clones. The germline V gene (reference sequence) gives CDR1 as SEHNR and CDR2 as FQNEAQ. The CDR3 sequence holds 12 residues, the cysteine and phenylalanine included. Of all the DNA, just the CDR3 is kept, 36 bases in frame from base 1. Germline trimming amounts to 5 bases on V and 7 bases on J, with 3 as the count of junction bases outside the gene matches.

The starting material was PBMCs from blood, obtained less than 13 days after vaccination. The clonotype comes from a man between 50 and 59 years old who received an inactivated influenza vaccine. Donor details come from another sample of the same person, matched by shared clones. The chain uses TRBV7-9 and TRBJ1-1, with 8 middle bases fitting TRBD1. This receptor has the CDR3 CASSPDRDEAFF. The DNA sequence reads TGTGCCAGCAGCCCGGACAGGGATGAAGCTTTCTTT.